The 7 T cell receptor beta chains below come from one sample, sequenced in a study of blood T cell repertoires in COVID-19. TCRdb keeps only in-frame clones here, not all; method: immunoSEQ multiplex PCR. There are over 200,000 clones in the sample; around 84% occur only once, and 5.9% lies in the top ten. Sequenced: peripheral blood. These receptors originate from an elderly man with acute or convalescent COVID-19.

This chain connects TRBV6-5 to TRBJ2-3; tentative D call: TRBD1 (6 bases). Looked up from germline, CDR1 is MNHEY and CDR2 is SVGAGI. Trimming pared 2 bases from V and 2 bases from J, leaving 14 bases between. This CDR3 has 16 residues. The CDR3 nucleotides are TGTGCCAGCAGTTACCATTCAACAGGGCTCACAGATACGCAGTATTTT. It encodes CASSYHSTGLTDTQYF.

This chain connects TRBV19 to TRBJ1-2; D remains unclear. The CDR3 covers 15 residues. The germline V gene has CDR1 LNHDA and CDR2 SQIVND (reference sequence). Trimming pared 4 bases from V and 2 bases from J, leaving 14 bases between. In DNA form, the CDR3 reads TGTGCCAGTAGTAGGCTGGAAGCAGCGAACTATGGCTACACCTTC. Translating gives CASSRLEAANYGYTF.

The chain recombines TRBV2 with TRBJ2-3; 8 nucleotides match TRBD2. Looked up from germline, CDR1 is SNHLY and CDR2 is FYNNEI. J gave up 0 bases and V 3 bases, and 2 bases lay outside the gene matches. The CDR3 extends over 15 amino acids. The CDR3 loop reads CASSDSGASTDTQYF. As DNA, the CDR3 is TGTGCCAGCAGTGATAGCGGGGCAAGCACAGATACGCAGTATTTT.

The V and J genes are TRBV30 and TRBJ2-7; perhaps TRBD2 as D (6 bases). The V gene lost 2 bases and the J gene lost 3 bases, with 17 bases spanning the gap. The CDR3 covers 15 residues. Per germline, CDR1 GTSNPN and CDR2 SVGIG (reference sequence). Here the CDR3 DNA reads TGTGCCTGGAGTCCCCTGGCGGGAACCCACTACGAGCAGTACTTC. Protein sequence: CAWSPLAGTHYEQYF. Full variable domain (rest looked up from reference TRBV30 and TRBJ2-7): SQTIHQWPATLVQPVGSPLSLECTVEGTSNPNLYWYRQAAGRGLQLLFYSVGIGQISSEVPQNLSASRPQDRQFILSSKKLLLSDSGFYLCAWSPLAGTHYEQYFGPGTRLTVT.

The chain couples TRBV10-3 to TRBJ2-7; D unresolved. V lost 3 bases and J 6 bases, leaving 6 bases between the germline ends. CDR3 length equals 11 residues. The germline gives CDR1 ENHRY, CDR2 SYGVKD. DNA for the CDR3: TGTGCCATCAGTGATCTCGTCGAGCAGTACTTC. It specifies CAISDLVEQYF.

V is TRBV4-3 and J is TRBJ2-7, with 10 bases that match TRBD2. This CDR3 comprises 17 residues. Germline V lookup: CDR1 LGHNA, CDR2 YSLEER. V lost 0 bases and J lost 2; bases outside the gene matches: 7. The CDR3 protein is CASSQDGASGRTYEQYV. The CDR3 bases are TGCGCCAGCAGCCAAGATGGGGCTAGCGGGAGAACCTACGAGCAGTACGTC.

This chain connects TRBV19 to TRBJ1-5, with 9 positions matching TRBD1. V lost 2 bases and J lost 6; bases outside the gene matches: 5. This CDR3 spans 15 amino acids. Germline CDR1 reads LNHDA; CDR2 reads SQIVND (reference sequence). CDR3 nucleotide sequence: TGTGCCAGTAGTATAACCGGGACAGGGCCTCAGCCCCAGCATTTT. Its protein product is CASSITGTGPQPQHF.